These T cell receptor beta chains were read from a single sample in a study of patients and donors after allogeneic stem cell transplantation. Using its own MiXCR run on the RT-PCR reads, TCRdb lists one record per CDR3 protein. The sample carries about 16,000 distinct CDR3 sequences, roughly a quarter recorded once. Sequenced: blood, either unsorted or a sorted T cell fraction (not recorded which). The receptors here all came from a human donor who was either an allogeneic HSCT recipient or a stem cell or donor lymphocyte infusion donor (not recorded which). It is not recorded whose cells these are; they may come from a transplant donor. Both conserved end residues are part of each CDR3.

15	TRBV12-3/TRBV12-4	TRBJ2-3	CASSLKVYGTDTQYF
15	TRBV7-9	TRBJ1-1	CASSSAGSMNTEAFF
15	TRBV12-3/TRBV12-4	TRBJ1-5	CASSLSGVANQPQHF
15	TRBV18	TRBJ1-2	CASSTSDPYNYGYTF
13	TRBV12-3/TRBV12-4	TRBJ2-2	CASSSRGAGELFF
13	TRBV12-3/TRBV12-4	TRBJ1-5	CASSRLSNQPQHF
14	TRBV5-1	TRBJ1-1	CASSFRLRWTEAFF
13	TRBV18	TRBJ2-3	CASSSRRTDTQYF
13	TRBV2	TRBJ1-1	CASKQGTMAEAFF
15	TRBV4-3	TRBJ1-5	CASSQYAEINQPQHF
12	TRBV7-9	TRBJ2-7	CASSLSHYEQYF
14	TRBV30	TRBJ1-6	CAWRTVGYNSPLHF
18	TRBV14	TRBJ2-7	CASSLKGAGTGNSYEQYF
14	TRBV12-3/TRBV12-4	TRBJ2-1	CASRALRGYNEQFF
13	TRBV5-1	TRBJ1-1	CASSLAGNTEAFF
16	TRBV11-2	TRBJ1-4	CASSLTWGLLNEKLFF
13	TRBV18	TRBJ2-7	CASSRGTDYEQYF
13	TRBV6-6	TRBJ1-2	CATLRGLNYGYTF
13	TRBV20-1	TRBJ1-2	CSARDGRLTGYTF
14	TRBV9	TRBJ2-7	CASSVADRIDEQYF
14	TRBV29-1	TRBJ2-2	CSALDLGGAGELFF
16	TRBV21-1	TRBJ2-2	CASTRDRAGNTGELFF
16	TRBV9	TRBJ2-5	CASSVGGTAYQETQYF
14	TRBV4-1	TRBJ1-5	CASSQSQLNQPQHF
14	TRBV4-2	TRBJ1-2	CASSQGRTNYGYTF
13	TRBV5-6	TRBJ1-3	CASSLGGIDTIYF